This entry features one T cell receptor (beta chain) sequence. The authors' processing: Researchers report that nucleated cell counts were estimated from reference gene primer amplification. Some clones are missing from TCRdb's copy, which holds only in-frame ones; the method was immunoSEQ multiplex PCR. D and trimming come from the DNA, and the V and J calls and clone size come from that table. Of approximately 220,000 clones listed, 84% were seen once; the top ten hold about 5.1%. This sample was taken from a study of blood T cell repertoires in COVID-19. Germline V gene data show CDR1 as LNHNV and CDR2 as YYDKDF (reference sequence). Deletions cut 1 base from V and 0 bases from J, with 6 bases between. The CDR3 contains 15 residues.

The sequence came from a woman aged 60-75 years who had recovered from COVID-19. J is TRBJ1-4 and V is TRBV15; D gene ambiguous. Sequenced: peripheral blood. The CDR3 DNA is TGTGCCACCAGCAGAGCTAGGACAACTAATGAAAAACTGTTTTTT. Its translation: CATSRARTTNEKLFF.